This TCR beta chain derives from a study of blood T cells in healthy people across ages. Study observations and caveats: TCR beta diversity per million T cells fell roughly linearly with age. Naive T cell percentage strongly correlated with TCR beta diversity. Changes in expanded clonotypes were possibly confounded, as the CMV status of donors was unknown. Whereas aged donors had fewer naive CD4+ cells, long-lived donors had more of them and higher diversity.

V lost 4 bases, J lost 13 bases, and 6 bases stayed unmatched. The CDR3 length is 12 residues. The germline V gene has CDR1 SNHLY and CDR2 FYNNEI. A second PCR of 7 to 11 cycles used a sample-barcoded 5' primer and a J-beta primer mix. Each CDR3 protein gets one entry after TCRdb re-called the 5' RACE reads with MiXCR. The data show about 1,500,000 distinct CDR3 sequences, roughly 27% seen once. With regard to this clonotype: Its antigen is currently unknown.

The chain links TRBV2 to TRBJ2-4; 8 bases are a match to TRBD2. Source material: blood. The sequence was obtained from a woman between 25 and 40 years old in good health. The DNA of the CDR3 is TGTGCCAGCAGTGCCGCGGGAGGTGAGCAGTACTTC. Protein: CASSAAGGEQYF. Full variable domain (remainder filled in from reference TRBV2 and TRBJ2-4): EPEVTQTPSHQVTQMGQEVILRCVPISNHLYFYWYRQILGQKVEFLVSFYNNEISEKSEIFDDQFSVERPDGSNFTLKIRSTKLEDSAMYFCASSAAGGEQYFGAGTRLSVL.